Listed below are T cell receptor beta chains from one sample, sequenced in a study of post-analysis software for immune sequencing data. One entry per CDR3 protein results from TCRdb running MiXCR on the PCR reads. The sample has around 440,000 distinct CDR3 sequences, around 40% seen once; the top ten hold about 12%. The sequencing input was blood. These receptor sequences come from a girl aged 5 to 17 with multiple sclerosis. Each CDR3 is given with its conserved first and last residue. D genes are given only for firm matches. Size tells how often a clone was seen (once, few, many) or the class of an expanded clone, and some rows leave it out.

V: TRBV27; D: NA; size: once; J: TRBJ2-7; length: 14; CDR3: CAGSNNRFGYEQYF; DNA: TGTGCCGGCAGCAATAATCGGTTTGGGTACGAGCAGTACTTC
V: TRBV18; D: NA; size: NA; J: TRBJ2-7; length: 14; CDR3: CASSPSAGYHEQYF; DNA: TGTGCCAGCTCACCATCCGCAGGGTACCACGAGCAGTACTTC
V: TRBV20-1; D: NA; size: NA; J: TRBJ1-1; length: 11; CDR3: CSATPNTEAFF; DNA: TGCAGTGCTACCCCGAACACTGAAGCTTTCTTT
V: TRBV20-1; D: TRBD1; size: NA; J: TRBJ1-2; length: 13; CDR3: CSAAGQGARGYTF; DNA: TGCAGTGCTGCGGGACAGGGGGCAAGGGGCTACACCTTC
V: TRBV9; D: NA; size: NA; J: TRBJ1-5; length: 14; CDR3: CASSGSGSNQPQHF; DNA: TGTGCCAGCAGCGGGTCGGGTAGCAATCAGCCCCAGCATTTT
V: TRBV5-1; D: NA; size: few; J: TRBJ2-1; length: 15; CDR3: CASSRLVESYNEQFF; DNA: TGCGCCAGCAGCCGACTGGTCGAATCCTACAATGAGCAGTTCTTC
V: TRBV7-7; D: NA; size: NA; J: TRBJ2-2; length: 14; CDR3: CASSLTRNTGELFF; DNA: TGTGCTAGCAGCCTAACTCGGAACACCGGGGAGCTGTTTTTT
V: TRBV30; D: NA; size: NA; J: TRBJ2-1; length: 15; CDR3: CAWSTRGGSYNEQFF; DNA: TGTGCCTGGAGCACCAGGGGCGGGAGCTACAATGAGCAGTTCTTC
V: TRBV12-3/TRBV12-4; D: TRBD1; size: few; J: TRBJ1-2; length: 12; CDR3: CASSGQGSGYTF; DNA: TGTGCCAGCAGCGGACAGGGTAGTGGCTACACCTTC
V: TRBV6-2/TRBV6-3; D: NA; size: NA; J: TRBJ2-3; length: 15; CDR3: CASSYPKYPTDTQYF; DNA: TGTGCCAGCAGTTACCCCAAGTACCCGACAGATACGCAGTATTTT
V: TRBV27; D: TRBD2; size: NA; J: TRBJ2-7; length: 15; CDR3: CASSLGSGRLYEQYF; DNA: TGTGCCAGCAGTTTAGGGAGCGGGAGGTTATACGAGCAGTACTTC
V: TRBV7-2; D: NA; size: NA; J: TRBJ1-2; length: 15; CDR3: CASSPTIVLGYGYTF; DNA: TGTGCCAGCAGTCCCACAATAGTGTTGGGCTATGGCTACACCTTC
V: TRBV7-2; D: NA; size: NA; J: TRBJ2-5; length: 16; CDR3: CASSLIGVVLQETQYF; DNA: TGTGCCAGCAGCTTGATAGGGGTGGTGCTCCAAGAGACCCAGTACTTC
V: TRBV7-9; D: NA; size: NA; J: TRBJ2-5; length: 16; CDR3: CASSQPTARWGETQYF; DNA: TGTGCCAGCAGCCAACCGACTGCTAGATGGGGAGAGACCCAGTACTTC
V: TRBV7-2; D: TRBD2; size: few; J: TRBJ2-3; length: 16; CDR3: CASSFRLAGNTDTQYF; DNA: TGTGCCAGCAGCTTCCGACTAGCGGGCAACACAGATACGCAGTATTTT
V: TRBV13; D: NA; size: NA; J: TRBJ2-3; length: 12; CDR3: CASSLPIDTQYF; DNA: TGTGCCAGCAGCTTACCGATAGATACGCAGTATTTT
V: TRBV20-1; D: NA; size: NA; J: TRBJ2-7; length: 11; CDR3: CSASQGYEQYF; DNA: TGCAGTGCTAGCCAGGGCTACGAGCAGTACTTC
V: TRBV5-1; D: NA; size: NA; J: TRBJ1-1; length: 16; CDR3: CASGLDQASMNTEAFF; DNA: TGCGCCAGCGGCTTGGATCAGGCCAGCATGAACACTGAAGCTTTCTTT
V: TRBV7-2; D: NA; size: NA; J: TRBJ2-5; length: 15; CDR3: CASSLTGPYGETQYF; DNA: TGTGCCAGCAGTTTAACGGGACCCTACGGGGAGACCCAGTACTTC
V: TRBV4-1; D: NA; size: once; J: TRBJ1-2; length: 13; CDR3: CASSQDGYYGYTF; DNA: TGCGCCAGCAGCCAAGACGGATACTATGGCTACACCTTC
V: TRBV7-6; D: TRBD1; size: NA; J: TRBJ2-3; length: 15; CDR3: CAGSPAGQGSDTQYF; DNA: TGTGCCGGCAGCCCCGCGGGACAGGGATCAGATACGCAGTATTTT
V: TRBV9; D: NA; size: NA; J: TRBJ2-1; length: 15; CDR3: CASSVGSGLYNEQFF; DNA: TGTGCCAGCAGCGTAGGTAGCGGACTCTACAATGAGCAGTTCTTC
V: TRBV4-1; D: NA; size: NA; J: TRBJ2-2; length: 16; CDR3: CASSQGGGGLTGELFF; DNA: TGCGCCAGCAGCCAAGGCGGTGGGGGATTGACTGGGGAGCTGTTTTTT
V: TRBV7-2; D: NA; size: NA; J: TRBJ1-1; length: 14; CDR3: CASSLGPQDTEAFF; DNA: TGTGCCAGCAGCCTCGGGCCCCAGGACACTGAAGCTTTCTTT
V: TRBV29-1; D: NA; size: NA; J: TRBJ2-6; length: 14; CDR3: CSVVGASGANVLTF; DNA: TGCAGCGTTGTGGGTGCCTCTGGGGCCAACGTCCTGACTTTC
V: TRBV7-3; D: TRBD1; size: NA; J: TRBJ2-1; length: 15; CDR3: CASSLRGTGDNEQFF; DNA: TGTGCCAGCAGCTTACGTGGGACAGGGGACAATGAGCAGTTCTTC
V: TRBV12-3/TRBV12-4; D: NA; size: NA; J: TRBJ2-5; length: 13; CDR3: CASSFDAEETQYF; DNA: TGTGCCAGCAGTTTCGACGCAGAAGAGACCCAGTACTTC
V: TRBV7-3; D: NA; size: NA; J: TRBJ1-6; length: 15; CDR3: CASSLWGGLRSPLHF; DNA: TGTGCCAGCAGCTTATGGGGGGGCTTGAGATCACCCCTCCACTTT
V: TRBV7-3; D: NA; size: NA; J: TRBJ1-2; length: 15; CDR3: CASSLKPTGYHGYTF; DNA: TGTGCCAGCAGCTTAAAACCCACAGGGTATCATGGCTACACCTTC
V: TRBV24-1; D: NA; size: few; J: TRBJ2-1; length: 13; CDR3: CATSGGSDNEQFF; DNA: TGTGCCACCAGTGGAGGGAGCGACAATGAGCAGTTCTTC
V: TRBV5-1; D: TRBD1; size: NA; J: TRBJ2-3; length: 17; CDR3: CASQQEVGTGDTDTQYF; DNA: TGCGCCAGCCAGCAGGAGGTCGGGACAGGGGACACAGATACGCAGTATTTT
V: TRBV20-1; D: TRBD2; size: once; J: TRBJ2-3; length: 15; CDR3: CSARDGGLGTDTQYF; DNA: TGCAGTGCTAGAGATGGGGGACTAGGCACAGATACGCAGTATTTT
V: TRBV11-2; D: NA; size: NA; J: TRBJ2-7; length: 15; CDR3: CASSPSWGASSEQYF; DNA: TGTGCCAGCAGCCCGAGTTGGGGGGCCTCTTCCGAGCAGTACTTC
V: TRBV7-6; D: NA; size: NA; J: TRBJ1-2; length: 15; CDR3: CASSPFQGGDYGYTF; DNA: TGTGCCAGCAGCCCATTCCAGGGAGGGGACTATGGCTACACCTTC
V: TRBV7-6; D: TRBD1; size: NA; J: TRBJ2-1; length: 15; CDR3: CASSLRTGEYNEQFF; DNA: TGTGCCAGCAGCCTTAGGACAGGGGAATACAATGAGCAGTTCTTC
V: TRBV7-7; D: NA; size: once; J: TRBJ2-1; length: 14; CDR3: CASSLGGDRGEQFF; DNA: TGTGCTAGCAGCTTAGGAGGGGACAGAGGCGAGCAGTTCTTC
V: TRBV9; D: NA; size: NA; J: TRBJ2-5; length: 15; CDR3: CASMAGLASEETQYF; DNA: TGTGCCAGCATGGCTGGCCTGGCCAGCGAAGAGACCCAGTACTTC
V: TRBV5-5; D: TRBD1; size: NA; J: TRBJ1-2; length: 15; CDR3: CASSLELRTGNGYTF; DNA: TGTGCCAGCAGCTTGGAACTTCGGACAGGGAATGGCTACACCTTC